This TCR beta chain derives from a study of human T cells and chemical hapten exposure. About the research overall: The study enrolled mostly female patients with alopecia areata, totalis or universalis.

MiXCR, run by TCRdb on the RACE reads, gives a single entry per CDR3 protein. Altogether approximately 87,000 distinct CDR3 sequences are present, 10% to 12% being singletons, with the ten largest covering roughly 3.1%. The V and J ends lost 5 bases and 1 base, in that order; junction bases with no gene match: 11. Germline loops: CDR1 SGHVS, CDR2 FQNEAQ. This CDR3 region has 18 residues. Regarding time point: patch test 2, 6 weeks after DPC sensitization. Treatment given: therapeutic diphenylcyclopropenone sensitization with weekly scalp DPC. This receptor was taken from a woman in her forties with alopecia areata. Some clones in this sample may be carry-over from other donors' samples. The specimen comprised whole blood, sampled in connection with sensitization to the hapten diphenylcyclopropenone (DPC). V is TRBV7-8 and J is TRBJ2-6, with 7 bases identical to TRBD1. The CDR3 here is CASSPNRGPTSGANVLTF. The CDR3, as DNA: TGTGCCAGCAGCCCGAACAGGGGCCCGACGTCTGGGGCCAACGTCCTGACTTTC.